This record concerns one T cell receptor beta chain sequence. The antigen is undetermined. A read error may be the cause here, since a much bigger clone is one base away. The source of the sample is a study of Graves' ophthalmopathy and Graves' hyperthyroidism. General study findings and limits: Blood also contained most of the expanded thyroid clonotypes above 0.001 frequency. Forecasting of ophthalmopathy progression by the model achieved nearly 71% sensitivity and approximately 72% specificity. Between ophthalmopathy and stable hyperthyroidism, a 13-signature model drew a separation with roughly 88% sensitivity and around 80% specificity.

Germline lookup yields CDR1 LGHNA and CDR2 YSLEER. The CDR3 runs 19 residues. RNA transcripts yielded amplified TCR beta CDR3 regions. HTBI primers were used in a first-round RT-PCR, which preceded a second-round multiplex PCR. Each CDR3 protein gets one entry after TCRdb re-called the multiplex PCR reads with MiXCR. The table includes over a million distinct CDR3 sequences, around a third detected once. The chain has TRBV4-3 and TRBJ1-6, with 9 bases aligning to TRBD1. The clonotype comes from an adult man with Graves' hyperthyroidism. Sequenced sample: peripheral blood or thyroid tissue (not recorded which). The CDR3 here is CASSQEAGTGTTYNPPLHF. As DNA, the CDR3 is TGCGCCAGCAGCCAAGAAGCCGGGACAGGGACCACATATAATCCACCCCTCCACTTT.